The 5 T cell receptor beta chains reported below all come from one sample, sequenced in a study of T cell repertoires in cytomegalovirus infection. MiXCR was run by TCRdb on the reads, yielding one entry per CDR3 protein. The table has over 100,000 distinct CDR3 sequences, 15% to 20% seen once. Sequencing used PBMCs. The receptors were sampled from a human donor in good health (CMV status not recorded). Some clones in this sample may be carry-over from other donors' samples.

The J gene is TRBJ1-5, the V gene TRBV28; D might be TRBD1 (5 bases). The CDR3 totals 15 residues. Germline V gene sequence: CDR1 MDHEN, CDR2 SYDVKM. V was clipped by 10 bases and J by 8 bases, with 24 bases between them. The CDR3 loop reads CATLPTGGGVEPQHF. The DNA for the CDR3 is TGTGCCACCTTACCGACGGGGGGAGGCGTAGAGCCCCAGCATTTT.

For this clonotype: A single base separates this from a much larger clone, so it may be a read error. The V call is TRBV28, the J call TRBJ1-2; 7 nucleotides match TRBD1. Germline V gene lookup returns CDR1 MDHEN and CDR2 SYDVKM. With V trimmed by 6 bases and J by 3 bases, 10 bases remained unmatched. The CDR3 is 15 residues long. The chain's CDR3 is CASRRQGQWDYGYTF. CDR3 coding DNA: TGTGCCAGCAGAAGACAGGGACAGTGGGACTATGGCTACACCTTC.

This clonotype was seen repeatedly, ten times or more. CDR3 in amino acids: CASSTLTGANYGYTF. CDR3 sequence (DNA): TGTGCCAGCAGCACACTAACAGGGGCCAACTATGGCTACACCTTC. The chain carries TRBV11-2 and TRBJ1-2; TRBD1 aligns across 7 bases. V lost 5 bases, J lost 2 bases, and 8 bases stayed unmatched. The CDR3 loop spans 15 amino acids. Germline lookup yields CDR1 SGHAT and CDR2 FQNNGV.

This clonotype was recorded at least ten times. The chain has TRBV7-2 and TRBJ2-2; D may be TRBD1 (6 bases). The CDR3 has 15 residues. Germline V CDR1 and CDR2: SGHTA, FQGNSA. The V and J ends lost 7 bases and 2 bases respectively, with 14 bases between them. CDR3 sequence (DNA): TGTGCCAGCACCCCCGGGGACACAAACACCGGGGAGCTGTTTTTT. Its translation: CASTPGDTNTGELFF.

This clonotype has more than one count but fewer than ten. The CDR3: CSARDYSVGGRGKQETQYF. CDR3 DNA sequence: TGCAGTGCTAGAGATTATAGCGTCGGCGGACGGGGAAAACAAGAGACCCAGTACTTC. The chain combines TRBV20-1 with TRBJ2-5; D is perhaps TRBD2 (5 bases). CDR1 is DFQATT and CDR2 is SNEGSKA in the germline V gene (reference sequence). The V end was cut by 0 bases, the J end by 2 bases, with 25 bases between. The CDR3 loop spans 19 amino acids.